This entry describes one T cell receptor (beta chain). Its antigen is not identified. The data derive from a study of CD8 T cells in Susac syndrome. Overall study results and limits: The total CD8+ repertoires contained roughly 17 Susac-specific public clones, and the CD8+ TEMRA repertoires contained roughly 5.

cDNA came from about 0.46 to 1 ug RNA primed by random hexamers. Across 54 Vbeta and 13 Jbeta, immunoSEQ multiplex PCR amplified TCR beta CDR3. Using its own MiXCR run on the immunoSEQ multiplex PCR reads, TCRdb lists one record per CDR3 protein. Altogether tens of thousands of distinct CDR3 sequences are present, approximately 96% being singletons, with the ten largest covering 0.62%. V was pared by 3 bases and J by 4 bases, with 11 bases between. The CDR3 spans 14 residues. The chain employs TRBV12-3 or TRBV12-4 and TRBJ2-3; tentative D call: TRBD2 (6 bases). Sequenced: CD8+ T cells from PBMCs. The source of this sequence is a human donor with Susac syndrome. The CDR3 protein is CASSFVPGADTQYF. The CDR3 DNA sequence: TGTGCCAGCAGTTTTGTACCGGGGGCAGATACGCAGTATTTT.